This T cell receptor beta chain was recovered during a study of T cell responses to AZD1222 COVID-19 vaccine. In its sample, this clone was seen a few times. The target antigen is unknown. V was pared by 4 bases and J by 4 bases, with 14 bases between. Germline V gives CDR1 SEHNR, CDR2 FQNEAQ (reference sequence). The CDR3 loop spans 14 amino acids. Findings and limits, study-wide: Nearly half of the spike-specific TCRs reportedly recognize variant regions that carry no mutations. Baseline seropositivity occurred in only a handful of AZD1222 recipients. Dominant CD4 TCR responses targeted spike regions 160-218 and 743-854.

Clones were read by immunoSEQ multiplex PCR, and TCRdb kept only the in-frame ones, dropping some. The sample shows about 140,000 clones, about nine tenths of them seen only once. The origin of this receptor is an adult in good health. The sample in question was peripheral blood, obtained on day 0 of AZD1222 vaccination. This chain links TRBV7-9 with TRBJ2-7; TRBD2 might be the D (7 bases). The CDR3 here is CASSSTRGGYEQYF. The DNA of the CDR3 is TGTGCCAGCAGCTCGACGAGGGGGGGTTACGAGCAGTACTTC.